The TCR beta chain described here comes from a study of T-cell memory formation after mild COVID-19. The wider study: TCR clusters were mostly confined to one donor each.

In germline, CDR1 is DFQATT, CDR2 SNEGSKA (reference sequence). Trimming took off 6 bases at V and 3 bases at J, with 16 bases between the two ends. CDR3 length equals 14 residues. Many counts were recorded for this clonotype. Antigen specificity is unknown. Study-wide points: The authors left the SARS-CoV-2 specificity of second-wave clones peaking on day 37 unconfirmed.

TCRdb reprocessed the 5' RACE reads with MiXCR, giving one entry per CDR3 protein. The sample records a few hundred thousand distinct CDR3 sequences, 20% to 25% being singletons. The V and J genes are TRBV20-1 and TRBJ2-3; D gene unclear. This TCR came from an adult woman who had mild COVID-19 (a few samples of this study predate the infection). Cell type and time point are not known. The sequenced material came from PBMCs or a T cell subset sorted from them (not recorded which). CDR3 in DNA: TGCAGTGCCCGCCACCAGTGGTTGACAGATACGCAGTATTTT. It encodes CSARHQWLTDTQYF.